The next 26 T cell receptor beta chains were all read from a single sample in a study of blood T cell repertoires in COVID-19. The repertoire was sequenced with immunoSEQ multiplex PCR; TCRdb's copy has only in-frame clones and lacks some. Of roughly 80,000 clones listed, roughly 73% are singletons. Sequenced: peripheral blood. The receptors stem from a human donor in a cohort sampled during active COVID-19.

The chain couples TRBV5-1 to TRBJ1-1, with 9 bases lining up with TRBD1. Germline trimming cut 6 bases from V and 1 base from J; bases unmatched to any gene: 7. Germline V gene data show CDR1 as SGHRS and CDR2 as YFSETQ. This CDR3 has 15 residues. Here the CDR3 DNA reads TGCGCCAGCACCATACAGGGGGCCGCGAACACTGAAGCTTTCTTT. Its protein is CASTIQGAANTEAFF.

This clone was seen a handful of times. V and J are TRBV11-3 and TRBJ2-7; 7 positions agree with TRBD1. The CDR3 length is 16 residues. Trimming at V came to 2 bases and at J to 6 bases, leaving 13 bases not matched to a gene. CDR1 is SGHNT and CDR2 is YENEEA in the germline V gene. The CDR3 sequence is CASSLSHRGPRSEQYF. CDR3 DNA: TGTGCCAGCAGCTTATCCCACAGGGGCCCTCGATCCGAGCAGTACTTC.

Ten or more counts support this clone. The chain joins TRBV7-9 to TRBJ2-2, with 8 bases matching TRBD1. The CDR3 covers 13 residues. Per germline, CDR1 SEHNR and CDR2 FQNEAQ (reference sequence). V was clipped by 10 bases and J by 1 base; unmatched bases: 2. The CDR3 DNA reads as TGTGCCATGGGACAGGAGAACACCGGGGAGCTGTTTTTT. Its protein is CAMGQENTGELFF.

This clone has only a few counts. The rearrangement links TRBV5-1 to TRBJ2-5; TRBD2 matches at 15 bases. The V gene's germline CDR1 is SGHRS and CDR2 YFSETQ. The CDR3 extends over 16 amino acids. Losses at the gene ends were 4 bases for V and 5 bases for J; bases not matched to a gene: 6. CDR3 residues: CASSPGTSGGPETQYF. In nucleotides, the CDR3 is TGCGCCAGCAGCCCCGGGACTAGCGGGGGGCCGGAGACCCAGTACTTC.

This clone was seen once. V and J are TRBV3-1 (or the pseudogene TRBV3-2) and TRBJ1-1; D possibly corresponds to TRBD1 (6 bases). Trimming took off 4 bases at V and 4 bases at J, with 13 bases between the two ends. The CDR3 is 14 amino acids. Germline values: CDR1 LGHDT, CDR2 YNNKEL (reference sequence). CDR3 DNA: TGTGCCAGCAGCCCTTTACAGGGCTCCACTGAAGCTTTCTTT. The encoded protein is CASSPLQGSTEAFF.

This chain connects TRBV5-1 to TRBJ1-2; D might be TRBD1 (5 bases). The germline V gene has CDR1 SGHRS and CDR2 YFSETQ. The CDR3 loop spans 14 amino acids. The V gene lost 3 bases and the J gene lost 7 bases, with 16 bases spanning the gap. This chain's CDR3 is CASSWDAPRGGYTF. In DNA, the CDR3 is TGCGCCAGCAGCTGGGACGCTCCGCGGGGTGGCTACACCTTC.

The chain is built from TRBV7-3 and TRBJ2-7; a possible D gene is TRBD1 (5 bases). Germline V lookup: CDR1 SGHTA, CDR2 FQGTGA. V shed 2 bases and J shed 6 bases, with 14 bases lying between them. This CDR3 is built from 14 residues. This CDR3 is CASSLSALGPEQYF. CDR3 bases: TGTGCCAGCAGCTTATCCGCTCTGGGGCCCGAGCAGTACTTC.

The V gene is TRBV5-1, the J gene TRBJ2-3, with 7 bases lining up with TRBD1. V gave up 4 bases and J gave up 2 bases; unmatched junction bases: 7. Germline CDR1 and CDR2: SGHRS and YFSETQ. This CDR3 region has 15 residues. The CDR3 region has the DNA TGCGCCAGCAGCCCCGGGACAGCCAACACAGATACGCAGTATTTT. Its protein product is CASSPGTANTDTQYF.

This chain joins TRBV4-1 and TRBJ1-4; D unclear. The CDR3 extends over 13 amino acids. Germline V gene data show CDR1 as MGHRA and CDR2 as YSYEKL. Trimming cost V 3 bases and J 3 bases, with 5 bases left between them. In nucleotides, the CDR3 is TGCGCCAGCAGCCACCAGGCTAATGAAAAACTGTTTTTT. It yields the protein CASSHQANEKLFF.

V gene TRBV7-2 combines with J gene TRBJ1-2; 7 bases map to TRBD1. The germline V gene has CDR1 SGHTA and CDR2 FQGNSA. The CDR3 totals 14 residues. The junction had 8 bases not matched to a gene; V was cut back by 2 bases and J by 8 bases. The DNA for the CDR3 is TGTGCCAGCAGCTTAATGAGACAGGGAGGAGGCTACACCTTC. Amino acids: CASSLMRQGGGYTF.

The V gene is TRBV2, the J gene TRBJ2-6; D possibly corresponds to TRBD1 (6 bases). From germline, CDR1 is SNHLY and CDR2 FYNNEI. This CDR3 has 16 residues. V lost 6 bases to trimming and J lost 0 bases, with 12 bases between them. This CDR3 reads CASSPGQNSGANVLTF. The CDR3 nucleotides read TGTGCCAGCAGCCCGGGACAAAACTCTGGGGCCAACGTCCTGACTTTC.

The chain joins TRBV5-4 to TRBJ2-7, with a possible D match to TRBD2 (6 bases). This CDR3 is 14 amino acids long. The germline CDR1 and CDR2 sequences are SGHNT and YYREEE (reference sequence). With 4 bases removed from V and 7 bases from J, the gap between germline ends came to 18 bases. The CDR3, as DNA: TGTGCCAGCAGCGTGACAAGGGGCGCGGGGGAGCAGTACTTC. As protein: CASSVTRGAGEQYF.

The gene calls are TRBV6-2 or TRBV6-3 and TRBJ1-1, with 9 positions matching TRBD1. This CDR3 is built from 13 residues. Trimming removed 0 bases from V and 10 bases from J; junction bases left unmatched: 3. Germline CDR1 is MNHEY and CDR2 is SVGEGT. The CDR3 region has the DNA TGTGCCAGCAGTTACTCACAGGGGGCGAGAGCTTTCTTT. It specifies CASSYSQGARAFF.

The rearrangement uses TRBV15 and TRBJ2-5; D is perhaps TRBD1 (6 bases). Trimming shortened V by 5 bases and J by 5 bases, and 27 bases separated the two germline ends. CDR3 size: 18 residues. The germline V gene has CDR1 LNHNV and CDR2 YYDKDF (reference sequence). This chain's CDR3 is CATSSYMVFGQQRETQYF. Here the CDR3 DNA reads TGTGCCACCAGCTCCTATATGGTTTTCGGACAGCAAAGGGAGACCCAGTACTTC.

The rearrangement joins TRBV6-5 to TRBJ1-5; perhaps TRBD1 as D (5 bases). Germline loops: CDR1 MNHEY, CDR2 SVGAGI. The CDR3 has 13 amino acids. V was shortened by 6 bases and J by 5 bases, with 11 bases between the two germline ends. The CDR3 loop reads CASSGHRDQPQHF. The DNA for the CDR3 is TGTGCCAGCAGCGGACATCGGGATCAGCCCCAGCATTTT.

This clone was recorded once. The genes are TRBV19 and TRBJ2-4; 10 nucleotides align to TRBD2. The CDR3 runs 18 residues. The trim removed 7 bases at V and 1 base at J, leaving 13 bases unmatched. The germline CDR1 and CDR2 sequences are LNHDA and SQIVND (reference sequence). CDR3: CASTKHLAGAGAKNIQYF. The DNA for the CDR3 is TGTGCCAGTACTAAGCACCTAGCGGGGGCCGGGGCCAAAAACATTCAGTACTTC. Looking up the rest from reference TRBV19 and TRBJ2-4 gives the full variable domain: DGGITQSPKYLFRKEGQNVTLSCEQNLNHDAMYWYRQDPGQGLRLIYYSQIVNDFQKGDIAEGYSVSREKKESFPLTVTSAQKNPTAFYLCASTKHLAGAGAKNIQYFGAGTRLSVL.

In DNA form, the CDR3 reads TGTGCCAGCAGAATGGACAGGAGTTACGAGCAGTACTTC. It specifies CASRMDRSYEQYF. This rearrangement joins TRBV6-5 to TRBJ2-7, with TRBD1 matching 7 bases. The CDR3 extends over 13 amino acids. V shed 6 bases and J 4 bases; nucleotides not matched to a gene: 6. From germline, CDR1 is MNHEY and CDR2 SVGAGI.

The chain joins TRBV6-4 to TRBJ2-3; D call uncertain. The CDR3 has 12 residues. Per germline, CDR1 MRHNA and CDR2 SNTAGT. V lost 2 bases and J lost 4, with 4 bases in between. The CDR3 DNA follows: TGTGCCAGCAGTGACGGCTCAGATACGCAGTATTTT. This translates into CASSDGSDTQYF.

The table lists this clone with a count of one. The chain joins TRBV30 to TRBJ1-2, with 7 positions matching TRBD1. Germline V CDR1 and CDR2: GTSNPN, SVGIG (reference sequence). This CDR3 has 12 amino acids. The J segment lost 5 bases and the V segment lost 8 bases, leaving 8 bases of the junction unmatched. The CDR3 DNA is TGTGCCGGCCTTAAGGGGGCTTATGGCTACACCTTC. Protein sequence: CAGLKGAYGYTF.

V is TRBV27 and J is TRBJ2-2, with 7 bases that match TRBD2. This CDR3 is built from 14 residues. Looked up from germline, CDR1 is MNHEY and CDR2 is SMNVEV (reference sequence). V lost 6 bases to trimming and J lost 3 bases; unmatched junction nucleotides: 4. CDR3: CASSRGGYTGELFF. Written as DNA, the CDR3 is TGTGCCAGCAGCCGCGGGGGTTACACCGGGGAGCTGTTTTTT.

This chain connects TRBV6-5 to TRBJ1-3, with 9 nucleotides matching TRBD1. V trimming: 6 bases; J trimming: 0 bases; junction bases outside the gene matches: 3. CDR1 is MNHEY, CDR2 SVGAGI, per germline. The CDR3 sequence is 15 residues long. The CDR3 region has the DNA TGTGCCAGCAGCACAGGGGGCTTCTCTGGAAACACCATATATTTT. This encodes CASSTGGFSGNTIYF.

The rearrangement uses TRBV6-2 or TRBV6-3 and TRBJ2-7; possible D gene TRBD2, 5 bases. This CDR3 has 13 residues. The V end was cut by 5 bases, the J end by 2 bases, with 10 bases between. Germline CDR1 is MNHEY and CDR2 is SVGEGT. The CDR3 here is CASSRRFPYEQYF. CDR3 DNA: TGTGCCAGCAGTAGGAGGTTCCCCTACGAGCAGTACTTC.

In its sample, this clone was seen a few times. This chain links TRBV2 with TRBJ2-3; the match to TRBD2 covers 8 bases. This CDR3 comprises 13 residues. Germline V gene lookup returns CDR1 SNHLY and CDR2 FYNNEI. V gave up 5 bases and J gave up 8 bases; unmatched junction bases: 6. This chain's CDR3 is CASSPGGVGTQYF. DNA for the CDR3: TGTGCCAGCAGTCCGGGGGGGGTGGGTACGCAGTATTTT.

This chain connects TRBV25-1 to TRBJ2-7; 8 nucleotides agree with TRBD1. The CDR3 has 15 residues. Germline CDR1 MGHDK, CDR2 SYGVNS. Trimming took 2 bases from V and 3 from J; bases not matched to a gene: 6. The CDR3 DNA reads TGTGCCAGCAGTGAAGGGACAGGAACGTTCTACGAGCAGTACTTC. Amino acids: CASSEGTGTFYEQYF.

CDR3: CSASTRANTEAFF. The CDR3 DNA follows: TGCAGTGCTAGTACCAGGGCGAACACTGAAGCTTTCTTT. The J gene is TRBJ1-1, the V gene TRBV20-1; D might be TRBD1 (5 bases). The length of the CDR3 is 13 residues. The germline V gene has CDR1 DFQATT and CDR2 SNEGSKA (reference sequence). V shed 3 bases and J shed 1 base, with 9 bases lying between them.

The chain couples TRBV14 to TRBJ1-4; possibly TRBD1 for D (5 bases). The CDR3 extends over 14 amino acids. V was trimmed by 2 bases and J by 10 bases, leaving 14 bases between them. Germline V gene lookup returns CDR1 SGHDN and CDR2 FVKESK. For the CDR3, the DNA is TGTGCCAGCAGCCAATTCCCCGGGGGGGGAAAACTGTTTTTT. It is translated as CASSQFPGGGKLFF.